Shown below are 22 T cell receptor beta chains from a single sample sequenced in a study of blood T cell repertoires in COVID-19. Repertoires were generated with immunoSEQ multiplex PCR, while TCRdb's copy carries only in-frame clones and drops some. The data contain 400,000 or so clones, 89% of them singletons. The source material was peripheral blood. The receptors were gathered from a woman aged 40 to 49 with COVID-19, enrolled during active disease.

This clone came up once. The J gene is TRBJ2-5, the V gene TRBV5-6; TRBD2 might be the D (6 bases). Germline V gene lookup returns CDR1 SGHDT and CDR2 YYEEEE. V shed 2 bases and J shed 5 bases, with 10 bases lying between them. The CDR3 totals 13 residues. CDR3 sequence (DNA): TGTGCCAGCAGCTTAGGGGCGGGGGAGACCCAGTACTTC. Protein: CASSLGAGETQYF.

The CDR3 DNA reads as TGTGCCAGCAGCCAAGGAGGCTCCTACAATGAGCAGTTCTTC. Translation gives CASSQGGSYNEQFF. The chain is built from TRBV3-1 (or the pseudogene TRBV3-2) and TRBJ2-1; D remains ambiguous. There are 14 residues in the CDR3. Trimming removed 1 base at V and 0 bases at J, with 4 bases between. CDR1 and CDR2 (germline): LGHDT, YNNKEL (reference sequence).

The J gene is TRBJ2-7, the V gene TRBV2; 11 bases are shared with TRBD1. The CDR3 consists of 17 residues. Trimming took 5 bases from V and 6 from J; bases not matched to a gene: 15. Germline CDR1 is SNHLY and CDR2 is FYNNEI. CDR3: CASSLPLPRTGGGEQYF. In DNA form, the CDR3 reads TGTGCCAGCAGTCTCCCCCTTCCCCGGACAGGGGGCGGCGAGCAGTACTTC.

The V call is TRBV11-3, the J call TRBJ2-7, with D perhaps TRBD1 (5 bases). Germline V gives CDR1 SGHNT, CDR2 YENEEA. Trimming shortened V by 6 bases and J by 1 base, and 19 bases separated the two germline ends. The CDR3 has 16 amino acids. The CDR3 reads CASSLVRGLTSYEQYF. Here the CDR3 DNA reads TGTGCCAGCAGTCTAGTAAGGGGCCTGACGTCCTACGAGCAGTACTTC.

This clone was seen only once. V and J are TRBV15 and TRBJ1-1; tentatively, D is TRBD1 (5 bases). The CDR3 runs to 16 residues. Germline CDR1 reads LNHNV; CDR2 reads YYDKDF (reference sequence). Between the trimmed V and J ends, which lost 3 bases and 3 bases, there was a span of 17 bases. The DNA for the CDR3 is TGTGCCACCAGCAGCCCCCAGGGCCTCATGGACACTGAAGCTTTCTTT. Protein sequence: CATSSPQGLMDTEAFF.

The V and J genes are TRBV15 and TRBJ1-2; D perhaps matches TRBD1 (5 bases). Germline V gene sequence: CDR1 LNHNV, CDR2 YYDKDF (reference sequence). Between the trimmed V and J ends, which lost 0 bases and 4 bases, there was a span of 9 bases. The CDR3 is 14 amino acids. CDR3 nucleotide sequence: TGTGCCACCAGCAGAGAGGAACAGGCCTATGGCTACACCTTC. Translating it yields CATSREEQAYGYTF.

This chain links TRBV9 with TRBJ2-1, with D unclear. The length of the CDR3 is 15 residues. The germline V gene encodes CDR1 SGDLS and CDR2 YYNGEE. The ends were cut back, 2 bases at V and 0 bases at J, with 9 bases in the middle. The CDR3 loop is CASSVDTSSYNEQFF. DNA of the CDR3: TGTGCCAGCAGCGTCGACACGAGCTCCTACAATGAGCAGTTCTTC.

In DNA form, the CDR3 reads TGTGCCAGCAGCTTACTGGACAGTGGAAATTCACCCCTCCACTTT. Its protein product is CASSLLDSGNSPLHF. The chain carries TRBV7-8 and TRBJ1-6, with D perhaps matching TRBD1 (6 bases). V was pared by 2 bases and J by 7 bases, with 12 bases between. Germline V lookup: CDR1 SGHVS, CDR2 FQNEAQ. CDR3 size: 15 residues.

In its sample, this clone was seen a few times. CDR3: CASSFPSTGGITEAFF. In DNA, the CDR3 is TGTGCCAGCAGCTTCCCGTCGACAGGGGGCATCACTGAAGCTTTCTTT. The chain couples TRBV7-9 to TRBJ1-1, with 10 nucleotides matching TRBD1. Per germline, CDR1 SEHNR and CDR2 FQNEAQ (reference sequence). The junction had 8 bases not matched to a gene; V was cut back by 3 bases and J by 4 bases. The CDR3 contains 16 residues.

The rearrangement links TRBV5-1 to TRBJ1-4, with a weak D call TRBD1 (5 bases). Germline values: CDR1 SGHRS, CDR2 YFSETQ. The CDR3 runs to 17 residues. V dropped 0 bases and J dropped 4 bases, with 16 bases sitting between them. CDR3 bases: TGCGCCAGCAGCTTGGGGGGCAGACCTTCTTATAATGAAAAACTGTTTTTT. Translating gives CASSLGGRPSYNEKLFF.

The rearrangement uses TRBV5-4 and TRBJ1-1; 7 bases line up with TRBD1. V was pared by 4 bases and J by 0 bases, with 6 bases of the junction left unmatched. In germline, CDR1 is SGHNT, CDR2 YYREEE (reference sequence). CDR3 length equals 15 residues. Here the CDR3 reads CASSTRQGLNTEAFF. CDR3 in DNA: TGTGCCAGCAGCACACGACAGGGTTTGAACACTGAAGCTTTCTTT. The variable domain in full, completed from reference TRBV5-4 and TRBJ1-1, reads ETGVTQSPTHLIKTRGQQVTLRCSSQSGHNTVSWYQQALGQGPQFIFQYYREEENGRGNFPPRFSGLQFPNYSSELNVNALELDDSALYLCASSTRQGLNTEAFFGQGTRLTVV.

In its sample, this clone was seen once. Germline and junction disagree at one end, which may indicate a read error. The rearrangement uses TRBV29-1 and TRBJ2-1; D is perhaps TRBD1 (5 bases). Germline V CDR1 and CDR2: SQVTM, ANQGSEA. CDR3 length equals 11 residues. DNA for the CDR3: TGCAGCGTTGAAGCCCCAGGGTTAGGTGTCTTC. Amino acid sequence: CSVEAPGLGVF.

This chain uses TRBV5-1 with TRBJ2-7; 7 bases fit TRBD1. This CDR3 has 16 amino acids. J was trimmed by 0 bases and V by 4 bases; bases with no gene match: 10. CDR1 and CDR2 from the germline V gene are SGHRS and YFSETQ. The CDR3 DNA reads TGCGCCAGCAGCCCCCGGGACAGCAGGAGCTCCTACGAGCAGTACTTC. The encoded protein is CASSPRDSRSSYEQYF.

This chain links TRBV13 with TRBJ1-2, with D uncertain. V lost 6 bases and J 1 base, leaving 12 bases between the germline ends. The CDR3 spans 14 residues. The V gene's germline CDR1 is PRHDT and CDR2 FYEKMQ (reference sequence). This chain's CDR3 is CASSRGGINYGYTF. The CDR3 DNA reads TGTGCCAGCAGTCGTGGCGGGATTAACTATGGCTACACCTTC. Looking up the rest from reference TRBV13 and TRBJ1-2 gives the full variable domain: AAGVIQSPRHLIKEKRETATLKCYPIPRHDTVYWYQQGPGQDPQFLISFYEKMQSDKGSIPDRFSAQQFSDYHSELNMSSLELGDSALYFCASSRGGINYGYTFGSGTRLTVV.

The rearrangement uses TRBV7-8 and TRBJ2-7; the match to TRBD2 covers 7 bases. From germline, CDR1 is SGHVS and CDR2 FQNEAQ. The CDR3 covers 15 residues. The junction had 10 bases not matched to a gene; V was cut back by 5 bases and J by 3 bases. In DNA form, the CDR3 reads TGTGCCAGCAGCGCAAGCGGGGAGGAGGGCTACGAGCAGTACTTC. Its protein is CASSASGEEGYEQYF.

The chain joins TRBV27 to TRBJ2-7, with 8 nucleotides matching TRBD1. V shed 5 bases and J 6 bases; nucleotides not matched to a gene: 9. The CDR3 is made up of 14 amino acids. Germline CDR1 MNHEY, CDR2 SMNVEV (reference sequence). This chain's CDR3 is CASSPDRVSGEQYF. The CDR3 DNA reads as TGTGCCAGCAGTCCGGACAGGGTGTCCGGCGAGCAGTACTTC.

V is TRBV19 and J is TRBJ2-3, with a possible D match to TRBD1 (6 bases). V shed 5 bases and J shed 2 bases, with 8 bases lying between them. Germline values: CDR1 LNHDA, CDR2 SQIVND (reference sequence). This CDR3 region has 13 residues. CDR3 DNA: TGTGCCAGTAGTGGACAGATCACAGATACGCAGTATTTT. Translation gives CASSGQITDTQYF. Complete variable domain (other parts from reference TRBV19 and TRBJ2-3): DGGITQSPKYLFRKEGQNVTLSCEQNLNHDAMYWYRQDPGQGLRLIYYSQIVNDFQKGDIAEGYSVSREKKESFPLTVTSAQKNPTAFYLCASSGQITDTQYFGPGTRLTVL.

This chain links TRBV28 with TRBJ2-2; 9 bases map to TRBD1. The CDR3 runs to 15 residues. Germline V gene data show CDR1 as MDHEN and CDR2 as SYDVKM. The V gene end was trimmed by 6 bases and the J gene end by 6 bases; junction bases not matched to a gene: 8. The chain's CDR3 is CASSPDRGRSGELFF. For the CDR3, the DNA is TGTGCCAGCAGCCCCGACAGGGGGAGGTCCGGGGAGCTGTTTTTT.

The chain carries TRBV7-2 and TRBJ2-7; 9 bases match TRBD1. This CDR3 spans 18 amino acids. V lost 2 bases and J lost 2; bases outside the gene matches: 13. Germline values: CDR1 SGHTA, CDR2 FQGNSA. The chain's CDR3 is CASSLSGPIGTGTYEQYF. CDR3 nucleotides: TGTGCCAGCAGCTTATCCGGACCGATCGGGACAGGGACCTACGAGCAGTACTTC. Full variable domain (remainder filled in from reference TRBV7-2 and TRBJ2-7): GAGVSQSPSNKVTEKGKDVELRCDPISGHTALYWYRQSLGQGLEFLIYFQGNSAPDKSGLPSDRFSAERTGGSVSTLTIQRTQQEDSAVYLCASSLSGPIGTGTYEQYFGPGTRLTVT.

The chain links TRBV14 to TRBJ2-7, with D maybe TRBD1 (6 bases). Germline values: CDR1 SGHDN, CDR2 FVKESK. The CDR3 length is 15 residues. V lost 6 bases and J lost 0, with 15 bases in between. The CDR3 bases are TGTGCCAGCAGTCTTCTGGGGACACTCTCCTACGAGCAGTACTTC. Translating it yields CASSLLGTLSYEQYF.

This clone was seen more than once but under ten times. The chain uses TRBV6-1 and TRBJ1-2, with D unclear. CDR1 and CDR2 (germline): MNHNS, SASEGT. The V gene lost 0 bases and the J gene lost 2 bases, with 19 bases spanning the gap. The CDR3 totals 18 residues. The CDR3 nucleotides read TGTGCCAGCAGTGAAGCGCTGACGGAGGATTGGGCCAACTATGGCTACACCTTC. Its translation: CASSEALTEDWANYGYTF.

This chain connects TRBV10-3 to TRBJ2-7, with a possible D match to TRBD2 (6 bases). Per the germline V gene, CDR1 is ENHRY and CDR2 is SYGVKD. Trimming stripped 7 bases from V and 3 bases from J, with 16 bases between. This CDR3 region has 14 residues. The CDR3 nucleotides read TGTGCCATCATGGCCCCCATGGAGGGCTACGAGCAGTACTTC. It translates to CAIMAPMEGYEQYF.